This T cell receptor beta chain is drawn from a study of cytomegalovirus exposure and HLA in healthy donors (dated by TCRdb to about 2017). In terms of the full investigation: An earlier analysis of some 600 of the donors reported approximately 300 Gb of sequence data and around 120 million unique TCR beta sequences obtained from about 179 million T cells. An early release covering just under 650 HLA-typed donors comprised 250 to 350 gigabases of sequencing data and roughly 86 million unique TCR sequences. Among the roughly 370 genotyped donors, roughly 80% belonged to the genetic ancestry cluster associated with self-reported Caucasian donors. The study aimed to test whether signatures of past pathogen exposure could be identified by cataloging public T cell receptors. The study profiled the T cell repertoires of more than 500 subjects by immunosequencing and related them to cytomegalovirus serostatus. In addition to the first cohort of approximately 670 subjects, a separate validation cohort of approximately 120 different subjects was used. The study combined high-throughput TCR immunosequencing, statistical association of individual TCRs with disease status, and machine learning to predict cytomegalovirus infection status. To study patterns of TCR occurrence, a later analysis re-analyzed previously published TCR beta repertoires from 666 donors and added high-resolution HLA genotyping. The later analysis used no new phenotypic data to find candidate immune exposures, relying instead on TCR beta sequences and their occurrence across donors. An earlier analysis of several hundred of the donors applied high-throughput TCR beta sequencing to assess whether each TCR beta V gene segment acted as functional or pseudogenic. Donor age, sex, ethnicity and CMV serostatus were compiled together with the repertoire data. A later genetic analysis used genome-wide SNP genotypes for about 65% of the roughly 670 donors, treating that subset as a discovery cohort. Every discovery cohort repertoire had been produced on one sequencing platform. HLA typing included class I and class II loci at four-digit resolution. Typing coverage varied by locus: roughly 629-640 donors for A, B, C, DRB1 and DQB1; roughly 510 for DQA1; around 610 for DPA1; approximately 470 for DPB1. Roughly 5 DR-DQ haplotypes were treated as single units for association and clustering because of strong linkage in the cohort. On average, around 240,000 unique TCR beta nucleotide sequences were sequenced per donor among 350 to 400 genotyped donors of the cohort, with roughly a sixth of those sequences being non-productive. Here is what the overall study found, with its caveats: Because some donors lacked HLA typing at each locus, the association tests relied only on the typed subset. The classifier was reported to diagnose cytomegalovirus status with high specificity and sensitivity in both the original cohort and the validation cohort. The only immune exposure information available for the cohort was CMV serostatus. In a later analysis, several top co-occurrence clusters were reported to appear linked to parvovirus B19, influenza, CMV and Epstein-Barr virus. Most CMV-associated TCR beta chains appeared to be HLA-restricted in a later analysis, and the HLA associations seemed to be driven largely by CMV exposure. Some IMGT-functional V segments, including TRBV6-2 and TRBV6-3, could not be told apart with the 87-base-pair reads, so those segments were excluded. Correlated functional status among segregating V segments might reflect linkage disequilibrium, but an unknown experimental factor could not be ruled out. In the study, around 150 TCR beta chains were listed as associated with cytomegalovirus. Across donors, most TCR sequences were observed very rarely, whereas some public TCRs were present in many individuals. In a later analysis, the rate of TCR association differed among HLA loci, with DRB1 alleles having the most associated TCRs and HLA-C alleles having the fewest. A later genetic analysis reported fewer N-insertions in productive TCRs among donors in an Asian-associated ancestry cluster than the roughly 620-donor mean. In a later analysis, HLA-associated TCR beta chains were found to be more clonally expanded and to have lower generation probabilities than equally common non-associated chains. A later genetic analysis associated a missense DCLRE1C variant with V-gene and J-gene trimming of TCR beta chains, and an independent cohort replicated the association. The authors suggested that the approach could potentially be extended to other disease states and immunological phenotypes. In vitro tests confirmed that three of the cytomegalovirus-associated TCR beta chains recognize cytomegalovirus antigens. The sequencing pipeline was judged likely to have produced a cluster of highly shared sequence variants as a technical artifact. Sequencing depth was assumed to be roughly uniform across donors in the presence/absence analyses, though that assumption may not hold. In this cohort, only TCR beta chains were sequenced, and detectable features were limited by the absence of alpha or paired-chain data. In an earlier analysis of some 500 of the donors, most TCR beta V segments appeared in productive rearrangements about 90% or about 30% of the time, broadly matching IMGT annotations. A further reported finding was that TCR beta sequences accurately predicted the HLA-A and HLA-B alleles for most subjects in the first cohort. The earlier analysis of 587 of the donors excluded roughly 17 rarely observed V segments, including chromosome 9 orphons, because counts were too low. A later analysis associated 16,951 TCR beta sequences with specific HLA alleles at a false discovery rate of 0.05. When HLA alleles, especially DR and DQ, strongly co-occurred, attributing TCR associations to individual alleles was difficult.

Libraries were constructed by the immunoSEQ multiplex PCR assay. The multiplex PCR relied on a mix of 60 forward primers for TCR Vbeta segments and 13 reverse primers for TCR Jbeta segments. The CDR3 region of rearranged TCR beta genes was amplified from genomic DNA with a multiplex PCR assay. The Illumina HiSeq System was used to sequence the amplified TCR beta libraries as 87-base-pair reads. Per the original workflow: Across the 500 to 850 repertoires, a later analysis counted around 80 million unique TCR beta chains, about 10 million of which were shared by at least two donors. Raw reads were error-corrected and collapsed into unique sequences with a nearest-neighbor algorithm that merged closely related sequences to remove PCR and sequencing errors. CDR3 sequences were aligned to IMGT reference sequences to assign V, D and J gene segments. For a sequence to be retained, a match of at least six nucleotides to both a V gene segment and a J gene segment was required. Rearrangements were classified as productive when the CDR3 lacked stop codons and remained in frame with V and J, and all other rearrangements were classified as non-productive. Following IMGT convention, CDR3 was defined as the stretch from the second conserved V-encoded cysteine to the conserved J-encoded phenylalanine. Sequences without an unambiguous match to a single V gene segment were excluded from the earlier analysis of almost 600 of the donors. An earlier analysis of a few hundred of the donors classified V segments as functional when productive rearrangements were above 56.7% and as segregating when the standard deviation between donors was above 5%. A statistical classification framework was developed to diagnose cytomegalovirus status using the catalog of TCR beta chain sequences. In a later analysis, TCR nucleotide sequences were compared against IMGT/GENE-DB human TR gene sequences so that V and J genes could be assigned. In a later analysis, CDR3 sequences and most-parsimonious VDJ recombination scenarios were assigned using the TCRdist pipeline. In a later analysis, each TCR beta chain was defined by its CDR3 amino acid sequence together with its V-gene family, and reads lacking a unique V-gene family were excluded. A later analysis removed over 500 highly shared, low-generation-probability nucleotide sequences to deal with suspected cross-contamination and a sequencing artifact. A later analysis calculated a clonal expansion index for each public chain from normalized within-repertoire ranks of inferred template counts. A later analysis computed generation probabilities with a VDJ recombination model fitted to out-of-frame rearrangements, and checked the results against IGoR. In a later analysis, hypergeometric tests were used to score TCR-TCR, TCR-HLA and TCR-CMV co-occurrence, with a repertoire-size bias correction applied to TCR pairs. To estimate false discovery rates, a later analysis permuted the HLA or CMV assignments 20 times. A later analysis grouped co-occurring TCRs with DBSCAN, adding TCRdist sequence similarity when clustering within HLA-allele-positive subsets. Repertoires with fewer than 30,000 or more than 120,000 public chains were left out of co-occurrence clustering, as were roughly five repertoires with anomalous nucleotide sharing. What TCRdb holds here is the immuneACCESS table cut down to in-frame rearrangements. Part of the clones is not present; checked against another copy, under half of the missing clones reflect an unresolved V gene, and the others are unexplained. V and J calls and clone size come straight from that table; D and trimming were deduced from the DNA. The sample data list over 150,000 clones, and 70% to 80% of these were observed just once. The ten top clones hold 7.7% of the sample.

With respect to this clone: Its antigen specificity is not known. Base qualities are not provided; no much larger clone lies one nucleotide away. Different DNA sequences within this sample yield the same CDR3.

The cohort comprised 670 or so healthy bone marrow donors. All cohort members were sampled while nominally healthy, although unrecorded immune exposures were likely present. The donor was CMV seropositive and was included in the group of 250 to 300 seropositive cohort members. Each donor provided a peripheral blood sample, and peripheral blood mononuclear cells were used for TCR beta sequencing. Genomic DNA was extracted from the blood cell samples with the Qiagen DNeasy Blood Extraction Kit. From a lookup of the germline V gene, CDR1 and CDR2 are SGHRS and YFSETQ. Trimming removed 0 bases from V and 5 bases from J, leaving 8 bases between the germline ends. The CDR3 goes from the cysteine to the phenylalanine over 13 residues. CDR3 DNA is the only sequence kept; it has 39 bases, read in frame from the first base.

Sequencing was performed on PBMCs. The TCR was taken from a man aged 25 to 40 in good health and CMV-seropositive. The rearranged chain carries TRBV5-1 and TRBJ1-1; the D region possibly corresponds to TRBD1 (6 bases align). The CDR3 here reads CASSLAGATEAFF. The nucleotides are TGCGCCAGCAGCTTGGCAGGGGCAACTGAAGCTTTCTTT.